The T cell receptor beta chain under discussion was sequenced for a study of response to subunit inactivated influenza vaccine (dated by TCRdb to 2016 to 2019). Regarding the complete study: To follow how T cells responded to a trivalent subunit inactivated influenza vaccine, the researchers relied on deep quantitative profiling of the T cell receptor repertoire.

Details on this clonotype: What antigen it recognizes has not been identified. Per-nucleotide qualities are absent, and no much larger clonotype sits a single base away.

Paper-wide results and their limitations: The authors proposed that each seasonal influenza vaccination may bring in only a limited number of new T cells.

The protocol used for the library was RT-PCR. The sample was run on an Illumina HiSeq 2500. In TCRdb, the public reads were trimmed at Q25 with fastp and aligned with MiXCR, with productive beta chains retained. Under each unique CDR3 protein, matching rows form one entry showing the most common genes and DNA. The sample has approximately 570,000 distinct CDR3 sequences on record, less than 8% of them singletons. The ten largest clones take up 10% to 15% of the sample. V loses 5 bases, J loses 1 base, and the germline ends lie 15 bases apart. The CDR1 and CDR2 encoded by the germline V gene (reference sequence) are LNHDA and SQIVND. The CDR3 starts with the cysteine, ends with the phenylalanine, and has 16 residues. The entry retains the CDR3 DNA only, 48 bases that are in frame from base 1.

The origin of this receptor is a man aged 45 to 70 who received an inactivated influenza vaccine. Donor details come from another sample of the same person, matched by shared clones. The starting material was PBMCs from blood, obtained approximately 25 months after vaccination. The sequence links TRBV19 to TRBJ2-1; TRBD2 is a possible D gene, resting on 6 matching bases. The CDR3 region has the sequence CASSAGGTGSYNEQFF. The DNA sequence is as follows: TGTGCCAGTAGTGCCGGGGGTACAGGATCCTACAATGAGCAGTTCTTC.